The 9 T cell receptor beta chains below come from one sample, sequenced in a study of OX40 agonist ivuxolimab in advanced cancers. Preparation of the library involved the immunoSEQ multiplex PCR assay. TCRdb took this table from immuneACCESS and kept in-frame rearrangements with V and J called. Such tables lack part of the clones; where checked against another copy, unresolved V genes explain under half of the gap, and the rest is unexplained. The sample profile shows under 55,000 clones; approximately 87% of them were found once. 6% to 8% of the sample is taken by the ten largest. The material sequenced was CD4+ or CD8+ T cells sorted from blood, taken in a trial of the OX40 agonist ivuxolimab. The receptors here all came from an adult with an advanced solid tumor such as melanoma, head and neck, liver or kidney cancer.

This clone occurred once. The chain has TRBV6-5 and TRBJ2-2; 7 nucleotides line up with TRBD1. V shed 5 bases, J shed 6 bases, and the junction held 3 bases outside the gene matches. CDR1 and CDR2 from the germline V gene are MNHEY and SVGAGI. This CDR3 region has 13 residues. The CDR3 DNA follows: TGTGCCAGCAGTAACAGGGGTTCCGGGGAGCTGTTTTTT. Its translation is CASSNRGSGELFF.

The gene calls are TRBV6-6 and TRBJ1-1; no firm D call. V lost 6 bases and J 4 bases, leaving 15 bases between the germline ends. The CDR3 has 14 residues. The V gene's germline CDR1 is MNHNY and CDR2 SVGAGI (reference sequence). CDR3 loop: CASRPGGRATEAFF. The CDR3 nucleotides are TGTGCCAGCAGGCCGGGAGGGAGGGCCACTGAAGCTTTCTTT.

V gene TRBV5-5 combines with J gene TRBJ1-2; weak D call: TRBD1 (6 bases). Germline V gene sequence: CDR1 SGHKS, CDR2 YYEKEE (reference sequence). Deletions cut 4 bases from V and 7 bases from J, with 14 bases between. CDR3 length: 13 amino acids. CDR3 region: CASSLLQGGGYTF. CDR3 nucleotides: TGTGCCAGCAGCCTCCTACAGGGAGGTGGCTACACCTTC.

The chain recombines TRBV10-1 with TRBJ2-2; D gene unclear. Looked up from germline, CDR1 is WNHNN and CDR2 is SYGVQD (reference sequence). There are 14 residues in the CDR3. Deletions cut 6 bases from V and 2 bases from J, with 10 bases between. The chain's CDR3 is CASSNGPNTGELFF. The DNA of the CDR3 is TGCGCCAGCAGCAATGGCCCCAACACCGGGGAGCTGTTTTTT.

The V gene is TRBV9, the J gene TRBJ1-6; D might be TRBD1 (5 bases). V was trimmed by 0 bases and J by 6 bases, leaving 10 bases between them. Looked up from germline, CDR1 is SGDLS and CDR2 is YYNGEE. The CDR3 consists of 15 residues. The DNA of the CDR3 is TGTGCCAGCAGCGTAGTGGCAGGGACTAATTCACCCCTCCACTTT. Its translation: CASSVVAGTNSPLHF.

The chain uses TRBV7-2 and TRBJ1-1; D gene uncertain. Germline assignment: CDR1 SGHTA and CDR2 FQGNSA. Between the trimmed V and J ends, which lost 5 bases and 12 bases, there was a span of 16 bases. CDR3 length: 12 residues. The chain's CDR3 is CASSILFTVPFF. For the CDR3, the DNA is TGTGCCAGCAGCATACTCTTTACAGTCCCTTTCTTT.

This sequence joins TRBV11-2 and TRBJ2-5; no reliable D call. The CDR3 totals 13 residues. Trimming left V 1 base short and J 2 bases short, with 5 bases between. Germline V gene lookup returns CDR1 SGHAT and CDR2 FQNNGV. CDR3: CASSLGRQETQYF. Here the CDR3 DNA reads TGTGCCAGCAGCTTAGGGCGGCAAGAGACCCAGTACTTC.

The CDR3 loop reads CASSIRDSNNEQFF. CDR3 nucleotide sequence: TGTGCCAGCAGCATCCGGGACAGCAACAATGAGCAGTTCTTC. This chain connects TRBV7-8 to TRBJ2-1; 7 bases fit TRBD1. From germline, CDR1 is SGHVS and CDR2 FQNEAQ. The junction had 6 bases not matched to a gene; V was cut back by 5 bases and J by 5 bases. The CDR3 extends over 14 amino acids.

This clone has only one observation. The chain employs TRBV19 and TRBJ1-5, with D uncertain. V gave up 0 bases and J gave up 5 bases, with 2 bases separating them. CDR1 LNHDA and CDR2 SQIVND come from the germline V gene (reference sequence). The CDR3 runs 12 residues. CDR3 residues: CASSIDYQPQHF. CDR3 sequence (DNA): TGTGCCAGTAGTATAGATTATCAGCCCCAGCATTTT.